The source of this TCR beta chain is a study of blood T cell repertoires in COVID-19. About the research overall: The origin of the acute and convalescent COVID-19 samples was the United States, Italy and Spain. PBMCs, B-cell-depleted T cells, or T cells provided the cDNA or gDNA that made up the material.

Authors' methods: Quantification of nucleated cells was approximated via reference gene primer amplification. This table comes from immunoSEQ multiplex PCR, and its TCRdb copy is limited to in-frame clones, with some not included. D and trimming were read from the DNA, whereas the V and J calls and clone size are those reported in that table. Seen here are some 190,000 clones, nearly 90% observed once, and the top ten hold 5% to 7.5%. This clonotype originated in a woman aged 40-49 years who had recovered from COVID-19. Sequenced sample: peripheral blood.

This chain's CDR3 is CASRTTGGSDTQYF. CDR3 nucleotide sequence: TGTGCCAGCAGGACGACAGGGGGCTCAGATACGCAGTATTTT. V is TRBV28 and J is TRBJ2-3; 10 positions match TRBD1. Germline values: CDR1 MDHEN, CDR2 SYDVKM. V lost 6 bases, J lost 4 bases, and 4 bases stayed unmatched. This CDR3 region has 14 residues.